This entry lists 18 T cell receptor beta chains sequenced from one sample in a study of T-cell reconstitution after alpha-beta-depleted transplantation in children. The authors prepared the TCRbeta library with unique molecular identifiers. One entry per CDR3 protein, called by TCRdb with MiXCR from the PCR reads. The sample yields more than 200,000 distinct CDR3 sequences, 24% seen once. Here the sequenced sample was PBMCs, mostly from graft donor cells, taken 360 days after TCRalphabeta/CD19-depleted stem cell transplant. These receptor sequences come from a female patient aged 2-15 years who had a stem cell transplant for congenital amegakaryocytic thrombocytopenia, so the T cells may come from the graft donor.

The chain combines TRBV2 with TRBJ2-7, with D perhaps given as TRBD1 or TRBD2 (5 bases each). This CDR3 is 17 amino acids long. Germline-derived CDR1 and CDR2 are SNHLY and FYNNEI. Trimming cost V 1 base and J 1 base, with 17 bases left between them. The CDR3 DNA is TGTGCCAGCAGTGAAGTTAGTACGGGGACCTCTTCCTACGAGCAGTACTTC. It yields the protein CASSEVSTGTSSYEQYF.

CDR3 DNA sequence: TGCGCCAGCAGCTTGGCAGGGACAGTTGAAGCTTTCTTT. Protein product: CASSLAGTVEAFF. The chain uses TRBV5-1 and TRBJ1-1; 7 bases map to TRBD1. Germline V gene data show CDR1 as SGHRS and CDR2 as YFSETQ. V trimming: 0 bases; J trimming: 7 bases; junction bases outside the gene matches: 3. This CDR3 spans 13 amino acids.

This clonotype was observed a handful of times. The V call is TRBV24-1, the J call TRBJ2-1, with TRBD1 as a possible D gene (6 bases). Per germline, CDR1 KGHDR and CDR2 SFDVKD. The V gene lost 3 bases and the J gene lost 0 bases, with 11 bases spanning the gap. The length of the CDR3 is 16 residues. The chain's CDR3 is CATSDRQVSSYNEQFF. CDR3 DNA sequence: TGTGCCACCAGTGATCGACAGGTGAGCTCCTACAATGAGCAGTTCTTC.

In its sample, this clonotype was seen many times. The V call is TRBV12-3 or TRBV12-4, the J call TRBJ2-7; D is perhaps TRBD2 (5 bases). The CDR3 spans 13 residues. The V gene lost 5 bases and the J gene lost 7 bases, with 15 bases spanning the gap. In nucleotides, the CDR3 is TGTGCCAGCAGTCCCATGGACTTGCGGGAGCAGTACTTC. As protein: CASSPMDLREQYF.

This clonotype was seen repeatedly, ten times or more. The rearrangement uses TRBV20-1 and TRBJ1-4; D remains ambiguous. The CDR3 is 16 amino acids. V gave up 3 bases and J gave up 4 bases, with 18 bases separating them. CDR1 DFQATT and CDR2 SNEGSKA come from the germline V gene (reference sequence). CDR3 DNA: TGCAGTGCTAGGACCCCTGGTGGTTTCGGTAATGAAAAACTGTTTTTT. Amino acids: CSARTPGGFGNEKLFF.

This clonotype was recorded a few times. The J gene is TRBJ1-1, the V gene TRBV12-3 or TRBV12-4; the D is unclear. The CDR3 is 11 amino acids. V was clipped by 6 bases and J by 2 bases, with 4 bases between them. The CDR3 DNA is TGTGCCAGCAGGTATAACACTGAAGCTTTCTTT. This encodes CASRYNTEAFF.

The chain is built from TRBV28 and TRBJ2-7; D is perhaps TRBD1 (5 bases). There are 13 residues in the CDR3. V was pared by 5 bases and J by 2 bases, with 10 bases between. The V gene's germline CDR1 is MDHEN and CDR2 SYDVKM. The CDR3: CASSTGATYEQYF. CDR3 nucleotides: TGTGCCAGCAGTACAGGTGCAACCTACGAGCAGTACTTC. Filled out from reference TRBV28 and TRBJ2-7, the complete variable domain reads DVKVTQSSRYLVKRTGEKVFLECVQDMDHENMFWYRQDPGLGLRLIYFSYDVKMKEKGDIPEGYSVSREKKERFSLILESASTNQTSMYLCASSTGATYEQYFGPGTRLTVT.

V gene TRBV4-2 combines with J gene TRBJ2-1; D is perhaps TRBD2 (6 bases). The V gene lost 2 bases and the J gene lost 7 bases, with 15 bases spanning the gap. The CDR3 totals 15 residues. The germline V gene encodes CDR1 LGHNA and CDR2 YNFKEQ. The CDR3 reads CASSQNPAGYNEQFF. CDR3 coding DNA: TGTGCCAGCAGCCAAAACCCGGCGGGATATAATGAGCAGTTCTTC.

The V gene is TRBV12-3 or TRBV12-4, the J gene TRBJ1-1; D is ambiguous. The germline V and J ends were trimmed by 5 bases and 9 bases, with 22 bases remaining between them. The CDR3 is made up of 15 amino acids. This chain's CDR3 is CASSPPPGRINKAFF. CDR3 coding DNA: TGTGCCAGCAGTCCACCCCCGGGAAGAATAAATAAAGCTTTCTTT.

The chain has TRBV6-1 and TRBJ1-4; TRBD1 aligns across 9 bases. Trimming took 5 bases from V and 3 from J; bases not matched to a gene: 7. The CDR3 covers 16 residues. Looked up from germline, CDR1 is MNHNS and CDR2 is SASEGT. The DNA for the CDR3 is TGTGCCAGCAGTCGCCCCCGGACAGGGGCTAATGAAAAACTGTTTTTT. This sequence encodes CASSRPRTGANEKLFF.

The chain recombines TRBV5-1 with TRBJ1-6; D remains unclear. In germline, CDR1 is SGHRS, CDR2 YFSETQ. V was clipped by 1 base and J by 8 bases, with 10 bases between them. This CDR3 contains 14 residues. The CDR3 is CASSLYSLYSPLHF. The CDR3 DNA follows: TGCGCCAGCAGCTTGTACAGTCTGTATTCACCCCTCCACTTT.

Of note for this clonotype: The DNA is left out, because the CDR3 cannot be placed on it with certainty; the CDR3 is given as TCRdb lists it. V gene TRBV21-1 combines with J gene TRBJ1-4. TRBV21-1 is termed a pseudogene. The CDR3 contains 22 residues when both ends are counted. Here the CDR3 reads CASSKSWPHVWRGNSVVKNCFF.

This clonotype was counted at least ten times. The chain employs TRBV5-1 and TRBJ2-1; TRBD2 aligns across 10 bases. V was pared by 0 bases and J by 4 bases, with 4 bases of the junction left unmatched. This CDR3 is 16 amino acids long. CDR1 and CDR2 (germline): SGHRS, YFSETQ. The DNA for the CDR3 is TGCGCCAGCAGCTTGGATCTAGCGGGAGAGTACAATGAGCAGTTCTTC. Protein product: CASSLDLAGEYNEQFF.

This sequence joins TRBV12-3 or TRBV12-4 and TRBJ1-5; D unclear. This CDR3 has 15 residues. Trimming took off 6 bases at V and 0 bases at J, with 12 bases between the two ends. The CDR3 bases are TGTGCCAGCAGACAGTCCGTTTATAGCAATCAGCCCCAGCATTTT. As protein: CASRQSVYSNQPQHF.

CDR3 in DNA: TGTGCCAGCAGTTTATACGGTTCGGGACAGGGTTGGGAGCAGTTCTTC. Translating it yields CASSLYGSGQGWEQFF. The chain employs TRBV27 and TRBJ2-1; TRBD1 matches 9 bases. Per the germline V gene, CDR1 is MNHEY and CDR2 is SMNVEV (reference sequence). Unmatched junction bases numbered 11, after V lost 1 base and J lost 10 bases. CDR3 length equals 16 residues.

This clonotype was found a few times. The V call is TRBV27, the J call TRBJ2-7; D could derive from TRBD1 or TRBD2 (5 bases each). The CDR3 length is 19 residues. Germline values: CDR1 MNHEY, CDR2 SMNVEV (reference sequence). V was shortened by 3 bases and J by 0 bases, with 24 bases between the two germline ends. This CDR3 is CASSFEGLWDDSTSYEQYF. The CDR3 DNA reads TGTGCCAGCAGTTTCGAGGGGCTTTGGGATGACTCTACCTCCTACGAGCAGTACTTC.

Only a few counts were recorded for this clonotype. The V call is TRBV20-1, the J call TRBJ2-1; D is unresolved. This CDR3 contains 10 residues. The germline CDR1 and CDR2 sequences are DFQATT and SNEGSKA (reference sequence). V dropped 6 bases and J dropped 9 bases, with 9 bases sitting between them. CDR3 residues: CSADPVEQFF. CDR3 in DNA: TGCAGTGCCGACCCGGTTGAGCAGTTCTTC.

This clonotype has a count of ten or more. This chain links TRBV20-1 with TRBJ2-5; D possibly corresponds to TRBD1 (5 bases). The CDR3 contains 11 residues. Per the germline V gene, CDR1 is DFQATT and CDR2 is SNEGSKA (reference sequence). V lost 3 bases, J lost 3 bases, and 5 bases lay in between. CDR3 bases: TGCAGTGCTAGGACAGAAGAGACCCAGTACTTC. This codes for CSARTEETQYF.